The 20 T cell receptor beta chains reported below all come from one sample, sequenced in a study of T cells in Graves' hyperthyroidism and ophthalmopathy. RNA transcripts provided the source from which TCR beta CDR3 regions were amplified. The study used the HTBI primer set for a first-round RT-PCR of the TCR CDR3. Each CDR3 protein gets one entry after TCRdb re-called the multiplex PCR reads with MiXCR. The table shows approximately 410,000 distinct CDR3 sequences, with roughly 13% occurring only once. The sequenced sample consisted of blood. Receptors were obtained from a woman aged 18-29 years with Graves' hyperthyroidism.

This clonotype occurred a few times. The V gene is TRBV30, the J gene TRBJ2-7; D remains ambiguous. Germline lookup yields CDR1 GTSNPN and CDR2 SVGIG (reference sequence). The CDR3 is 12 residues long. Trimming took off 2 bases at V and 4 bases at J, with 9 bases between the two ends. The CDR3 bases are TGTGCCTGGAGTCCCTCTGGGTACGAGCAGTACTTC. Translated, it gives CAWSPSGYEQYF.

This clonotype has at least ten counts. The junction departs from germline at one end; a sequencing error may be responsible. The chain employs TRBV6-1 and TRBJ1-2; perhaps TRBD1 as D (6 bases). From germline, CDR1 is MNHNS and CDR2 SASEGT. The CDR3 runs to 12 residues. The CDR3 loop reads CASTETGYGYTF. The DNA for the CDR3 is TGTGCCAGCACTGAAACAGGGTATGGCTACACCTTC.

This clonotype was observed many times. The CDR3 nucleotides read TGTGCCGGGATAGCGGTTCCTAGCACAGATACGCAGTATTTT. Translating it yields CAGIAVPSTDTQYF. V gene TRBV2 combines with J gene TRBJ2-3; the D gene is possibly TRBD2 (6 bases). CDR3 length equals 14 residues. CDR1 and CDR2 (germline): SNHLY, FYNNEI. Deletions cut 11 bases from V and 0 bases from J, with 15 bases between.

This clonotype has a count of ten or more. The chain recombines TRBV7-2 with TRBJ2-2; D may be TRBD2 (5 bases). Looked up from germline, CDR1 is SGHTA and CDR2 is FQGNSA. V lost 1 base and J 4 bases, leaving 10 bases between the germline ends. The CDR3 length is 15 residues. In DNA form, the CDR3 reads TGTGCCAGCAGCTTAGTGGCGGGTACCACCGGGGAGCTGTTTTTT. Its protein product is CASSLVAGTTGELFF.

In this sample, this clonotype turned up many times. The chain couples TRBV12-3 or TRBV12-4 to TRBJ2-7, with D maybe TRBD2 (5 bases). The CDR3 has 12 amino acids. V lost 4 bases and J 2 bases, leaving 6 bases between the germline ends. The DNA of the CDR3 is TGTGCCAGCAGTTCCGGGACCTACGAGCAGTACTTC. It specifies CASSSGTYEQYF.

The genes are TRBV15 and TRBJ2-7; a weak D match, TRBD2 (6 bases). Germline V gene sequence: CDR1 LNHNV, CDR2 YYDKDF (reference sequence). This CDR3 spans 20 amino acids. V lost 4 bases and J lost 3, with 31 bases in between. CDR3 DNA sequence: TGTGCCACCAGCATTCCGAGAGGGCCCAGGGCCCCCGGAGGGCACTACGAGCAGTACTTC. Translated: CATSIPRGPRAPGGHYEQYF.

This clonotype has ten or more counts. The rearrangement uses TRBV6-1 and TRBJ2-3, with 7 positions matching TRBD2. The length of the CDR3 is 15 residues. The J segment lost 5 bases and the V segment lost 5 bases, leaving 10 bases of the junction unmatched. CDR1 is MNHNS and CDR2 is SASEGT in the germline V gene. The CDR3 region is CASSYEAGVGDTQYF. DNA for the CDR3: TGTGCCAGCAGTTACGAGGCGGGAGTTGGAGATACGCAGTATTTT.

The rearrangement uses TRBV9 and TRBJ1-1; maybe TRBD1 (6 bases). Trimming cost V 3 bases and J 3 bases, with 15 bases left between them. The CDR3 is 15 residues long. From germline, CDR1 is SGDLS and CDR2 YYNGEE. Written as DNA, the CDR3 is TGTGCCAGCAGCGGTGGGGGGCCGGGGGACACTGAAGCTTTCTTT. Amino acids: CASSGGGPGDTEAFF.

This clonotype has a count of ten or more. The chain has TRBV30 and TRBJ1-1; no definite D call. The length of the CDR3 is 13 residues. V was trimmed by 2 bases and J by 2 bases, leaving 9 bases between them. Germline CDR1 reads GTSNPN; CDR2 reads SVGIG (reference sequence). DNA for the CDR3: TGTGCCTGGAGTACGGCCCCAAACACTGAAGCTTTCTTT. Translated: CAWSTAPNTEAFF.

The J gene is TRBJ2-5, the V gene TRBV6-2 or TRBV6-3; D unresolved. Germline CDR1 and CDR2: MNHEY and SVGEGT. This CDR3 is built from 13 residues. V was clipped by 7 bases and J by 4 bases, with 13 bases between them. The CDR3: CASTSALLETQYF. In nucleotides, the CDR3 is TGTGCCAGCACCTCGGCCTTATTAGAGACCCAGTACTTC.

This clonotype was picked up many times. The V call is TRBV20-1, the J call TRBJ2-7; possible D gene TRBD1, 5 bases. Germline CDR1 reads DFQATT; CDR2 reads SNEGSKA (reference sequence). With 6 bases removed from V and 2 bases from J, the gap between germline ends came to 11 bases. The length of the CDR3 is 12 residues. CDR3 sequence (DNA): TGCAGTGCCCGGACATTACCCTACGAGCAGTACTTC. Translation gives CSARTLPYEQYF.

This clonotype was counted many times. V usage is TRBV12-3 or TRBV12-4 and J usage is TRBJ2-4; 9 nucleotides align to TRBD1. The CDR3 runs to 13 residues. V shed 8 bases and J 8 bases; nucleotides not matched to a gene: 7. CDR3 DNA sequence: TGTGCCAGCGCACAGGGGGCTCGGGACATTCAGTACTTC. Translation: CASAQGARDIQYF.

This rearrangement joins TRBV29-1 to TRBJ2-7; D possibly corresponds to TRBD2 (5 bases). The CDR3 is 13 residues long. Germline CDR1 SQVTM, CDR2 ANQGSEA. Deletions cut 4 bases from V and 3 bases from J, with 13 bases between. The CDR3 reads CSVAGRTGYEQYF. The CDR3 nucleotides read TGCAGCGTTGCTGGGAGAACGGGCTACGAGCAGTACTTC.

This clonotype was observed a few times. The rearrangement joins TRBV7-2 to TRBJ2-3; the D gene is possibly TRBD1 (7 bases). The CDR3 contains 15 residues. CDR1 SGHTA and CDR2 FQGNSA come from the germline V gene. V was cut by 6 bases and J by 3 bases, with 16 bases left in between. This CDR3 is CASSSRPGGTDTQYF. Written as DNA, the CDR3 is TGTGCCAGCAGTTCCCGACCAGGGGGGACAGATACGCAGTATTTT.

The chain combines TRBV7-6 with TRBJ2-2; D unclear. This CDR3 comprises 15 residues. CDR1 is SGHVS, CDR2 FNYEAQ, per germline. Trimming removed 3 bases at V and 5 bases at J, with 13 bases between. CDR3 amino acids: CASSFTSARTGELFF. The CDR3 region has the DNA TGTGCCAGCAGCTTTACGTCAGCGAGGACCGGGGAGCTGTTTTTT.

This clonotype has at least ten counts. This sequence joins TRBV13 and TRBJ1-2; D call uncertain. V lost 0 bases to trimming and J lost 3 bases, with 11 bases between them. The CDR3 extends over 15 amino acids. Germline CDR1 reads PRHDT; CDR2 reads FYEKMQ (reference sequence). CDR3 in amino acids: CASSLGYRRDYGYTF. The CDR3, as DNA: TGTGCCAGCAGCTTAGGGTACCGGCGCGACTATGGCTACACCTTC.

Ten or more counts support this clonotype. The chain employs TRBV30 and TRBJ1-1; D is undetermined. The CDR3 has 13 amino acids. Germline CDR1 GTSNPN, CDR2 SVGIG (reference sequence). With 1 base removed from V and 5 bases from J, the gap between germline ends came to 11 bases. The CDR3 here is CAWSGSAWTEAFF. As DNA, the CDR3 is TGTGCCTGGAGTGGGTCGGCGTGGACTGAAGCTTTCTTT.

The chain joins TRBV29-1 to TRBJ1-3, with D unresolved. CDR1 and CDR2 (germline): SQVTM, ANQGSEA. V was clipped by 3 bases and J by 0 bases, with 12 bases between them. This CDR3 has 15 residues. DNA of the CDR3: TGCAGCGTTGAGGCTCCCCGGGCCTCTGGAAACACCATATATTTT. Protein sequence: CSVEAPRASGNTIYF.

The rearrangement links TRBV19 to TRBJ2-7, with 7 bases that match TRBD1. This CDR3 is built from 14 residues. V was pared by 6 bases and J by 3 bases, with 8 bases of the junction left unmatched. Germline lookup yields CDR1 LNHDA and CDR2 SQIVND (reference sequence). Here the CDR3 DNA reads TGTGCCAGTAGCCCGACAGGGTCTGTCTACGAGCAGTACTTC. Encoded protein: CASSPTGSVYEQYF.

As for this clonotype: One junction end disagrees with the germline gene, perhaps due to a read error. This rearrangement joins TRBV12-3 or TRBV12-4 to TRBJ1-1; possibly TRBD1 for D (5 bases). CDR3 length: 12 amino acids. As DNA, the CDR3 is TGTGTCAGCATGCAGGGATACACTGAAGCTTTCTTT. Translating it yields CVSMQGYTEAFF.